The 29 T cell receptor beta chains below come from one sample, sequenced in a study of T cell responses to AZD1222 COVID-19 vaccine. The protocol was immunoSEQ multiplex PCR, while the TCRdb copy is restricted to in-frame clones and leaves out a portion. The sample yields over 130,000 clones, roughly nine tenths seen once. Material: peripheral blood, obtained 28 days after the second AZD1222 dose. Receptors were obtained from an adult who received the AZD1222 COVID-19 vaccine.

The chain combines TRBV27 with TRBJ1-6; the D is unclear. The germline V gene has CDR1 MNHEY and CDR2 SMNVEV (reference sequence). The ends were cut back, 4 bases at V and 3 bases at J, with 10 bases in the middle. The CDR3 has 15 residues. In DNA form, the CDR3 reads TGTGCCAGCAGTTGGACCGGCGGCTATAATTCACCCCTCCACTTT. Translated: CASSWTGGYNSPLHF.

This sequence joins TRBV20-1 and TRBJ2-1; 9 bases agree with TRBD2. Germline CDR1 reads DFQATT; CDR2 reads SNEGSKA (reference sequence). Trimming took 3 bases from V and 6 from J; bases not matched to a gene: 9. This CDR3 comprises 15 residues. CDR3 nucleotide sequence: TGCAGTGCTAGTCGGGGTAGCGGGAGTGCCAATGAGCAGTTCTTC. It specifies CSASRGSGSANEQFF.

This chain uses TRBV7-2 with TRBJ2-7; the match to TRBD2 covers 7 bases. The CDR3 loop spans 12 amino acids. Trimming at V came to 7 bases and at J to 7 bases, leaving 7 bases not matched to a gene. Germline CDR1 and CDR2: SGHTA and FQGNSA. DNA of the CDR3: TGTGCCAGCACCCGAGTGGGGGGGGAGCAGTACTTC. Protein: CASTRVGGEQYF.

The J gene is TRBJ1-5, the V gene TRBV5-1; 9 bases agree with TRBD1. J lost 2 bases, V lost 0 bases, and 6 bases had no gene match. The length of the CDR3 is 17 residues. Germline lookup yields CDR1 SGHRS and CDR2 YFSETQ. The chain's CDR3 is CASSLEGQGKGNQPQHF. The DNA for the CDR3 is TGCGCCAGCAGCTTGGAAGGACAGGGGAAGGGCAATCAGCCCCAGCATTTT.

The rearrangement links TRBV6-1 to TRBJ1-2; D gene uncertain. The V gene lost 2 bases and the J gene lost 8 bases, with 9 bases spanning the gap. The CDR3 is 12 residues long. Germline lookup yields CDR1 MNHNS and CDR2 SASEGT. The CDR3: CASSETHRGYTF. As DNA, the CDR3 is TGTGCCAGCAGTGAAACCCACCGGGGCTACACCTTC.

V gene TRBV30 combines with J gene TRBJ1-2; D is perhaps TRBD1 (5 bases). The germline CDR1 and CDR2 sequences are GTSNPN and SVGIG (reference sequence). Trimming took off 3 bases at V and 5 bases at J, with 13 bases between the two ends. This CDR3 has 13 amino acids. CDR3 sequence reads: CAWSPGQTYGYTF. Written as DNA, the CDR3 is TGTGCCTGGAGCCCAGGGCAGACTTATGGCTACACCTTC.

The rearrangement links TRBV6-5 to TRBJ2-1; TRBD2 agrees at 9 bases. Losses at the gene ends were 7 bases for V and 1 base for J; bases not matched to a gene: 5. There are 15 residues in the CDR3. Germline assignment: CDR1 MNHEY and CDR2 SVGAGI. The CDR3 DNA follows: TGTGCCAGCACCCCGAGCGGGGGGTCCTACAATGAGCAGTTCTTC. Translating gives CASTPSGGSYNEQFF.

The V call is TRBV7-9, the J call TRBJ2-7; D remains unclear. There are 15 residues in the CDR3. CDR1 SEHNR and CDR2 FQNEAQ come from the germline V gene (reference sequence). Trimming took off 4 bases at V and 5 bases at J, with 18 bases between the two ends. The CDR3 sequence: CASSSIDSVGHEQYF. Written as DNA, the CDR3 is TGTGCCAGCAGCTCGATTGACTCCGTGGGCCACGAGCAGTACTTC.

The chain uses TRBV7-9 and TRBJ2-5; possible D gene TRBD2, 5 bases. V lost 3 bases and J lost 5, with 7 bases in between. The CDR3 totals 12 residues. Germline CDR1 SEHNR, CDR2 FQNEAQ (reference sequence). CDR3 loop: CASSFWRETQYF. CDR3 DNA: TGTGCCAGCAGCTTCTGGAGGGAGACCCAGTACTTC.

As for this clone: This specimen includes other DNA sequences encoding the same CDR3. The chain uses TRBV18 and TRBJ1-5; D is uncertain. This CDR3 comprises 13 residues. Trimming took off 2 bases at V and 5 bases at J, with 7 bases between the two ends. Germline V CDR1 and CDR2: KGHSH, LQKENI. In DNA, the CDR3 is TGTGCCAGCTCACCAGGTAGGGATCAGCCCCAGCATTTT. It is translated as CASSPGRDQPQHF.

The CDR3 here is CASIPTGEDRAFF. The CDR3, as DNA: TGTGCCAGCATCCCGACAGGGGAGGACCGAGCTTTCTTT. V is TRBV6-5 and J is TRBJ1-1; TRBD1 matches at 8 bases. In germline, CDR1 is MNHEY, CDR2 SVGAGI. V lost 7 bases and J lost 10; bases outside the gene matches: 11. There are 13 residues in the CDR3.

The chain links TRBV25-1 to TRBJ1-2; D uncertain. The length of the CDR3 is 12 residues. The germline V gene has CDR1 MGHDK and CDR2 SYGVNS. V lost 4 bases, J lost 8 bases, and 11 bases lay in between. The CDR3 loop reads CASSGREPGYTF. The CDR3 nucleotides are TGTGCCAGCAGTGGACGGGAGCCGGGCTACACCTTC.

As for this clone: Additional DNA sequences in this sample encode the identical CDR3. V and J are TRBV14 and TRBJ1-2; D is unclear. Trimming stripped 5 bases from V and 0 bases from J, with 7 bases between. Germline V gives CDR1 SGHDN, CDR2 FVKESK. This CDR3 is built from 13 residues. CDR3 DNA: TGTGCCAGCAGCAGGGATACTAACTATGGCTACACCTTC. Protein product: CASSRDTNYGYTF.

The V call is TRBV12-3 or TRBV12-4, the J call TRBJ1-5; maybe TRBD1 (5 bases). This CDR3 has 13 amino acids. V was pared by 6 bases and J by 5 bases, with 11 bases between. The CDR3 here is CASSRDGDQPQHF. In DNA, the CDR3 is TGTGCCAGCAGCCGGGACGGGGATCAGCCCCAGCATTTT.

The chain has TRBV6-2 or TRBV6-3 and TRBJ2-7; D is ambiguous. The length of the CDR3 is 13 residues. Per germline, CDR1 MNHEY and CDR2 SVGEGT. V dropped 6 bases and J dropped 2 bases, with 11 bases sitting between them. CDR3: CASSQVVPYEQYV. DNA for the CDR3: TGTGCCAGCAGCCAGGTGGTCCCCTACGAGCAGTACGTC.

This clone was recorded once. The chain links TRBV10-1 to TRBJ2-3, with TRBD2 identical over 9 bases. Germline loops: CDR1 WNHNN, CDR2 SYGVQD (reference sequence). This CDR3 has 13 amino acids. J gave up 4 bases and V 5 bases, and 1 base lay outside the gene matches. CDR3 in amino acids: CASSRGRADTQYF. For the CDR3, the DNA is TGCGCCAGCAGTCGCGGGAGGGCAGATACGCAGTATTTT.

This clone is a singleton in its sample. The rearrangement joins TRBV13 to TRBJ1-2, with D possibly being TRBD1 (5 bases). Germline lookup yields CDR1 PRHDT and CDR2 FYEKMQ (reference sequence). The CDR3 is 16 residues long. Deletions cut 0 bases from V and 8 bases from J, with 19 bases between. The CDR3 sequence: CASSLGTGLKGGGYTF. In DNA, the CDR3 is TGTGCCAGCAGCTTAGGGACGGGACTTAAAGGCGGGGGCTACACCTTC. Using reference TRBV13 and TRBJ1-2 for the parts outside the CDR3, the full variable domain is AAGVIQSPRHLIKEKRETATLKCYPIPRHDTVYWYQQGPGQDPQFLISFYEKMQSDKGSIPDRFSAQQFSDYHSELNMSSLELGDSALYFCASSLGTGLKGGGYTFGSGTRLTVV.

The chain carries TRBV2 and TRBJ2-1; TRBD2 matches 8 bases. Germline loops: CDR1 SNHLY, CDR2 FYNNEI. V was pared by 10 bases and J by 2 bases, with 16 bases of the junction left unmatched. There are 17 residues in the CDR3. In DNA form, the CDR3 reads TGTGCCACCCCCTGGGAAAGCGGGAGTGTGGCCTACAATGAGCAGTTCTTC. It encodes CATPWESGSVAYNEQFF.

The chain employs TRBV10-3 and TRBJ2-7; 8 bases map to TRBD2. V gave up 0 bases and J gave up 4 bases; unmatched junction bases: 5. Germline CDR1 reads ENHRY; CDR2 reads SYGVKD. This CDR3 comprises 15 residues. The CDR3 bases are TGTGCCATCAGTGAGTCCCACGGACTAGCTTACGAGCAGTACTTC. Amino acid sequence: CAISESHGLAYEQYF.

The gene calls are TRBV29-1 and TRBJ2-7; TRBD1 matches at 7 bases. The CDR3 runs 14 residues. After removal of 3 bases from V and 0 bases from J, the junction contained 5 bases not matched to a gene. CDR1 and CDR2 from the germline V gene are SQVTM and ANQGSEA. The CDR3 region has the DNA TGCAGCGTTGATTCGGCAGGGGGCTCCTACGAGCAGTACTTC. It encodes CSVDSAGGSYEQYF.

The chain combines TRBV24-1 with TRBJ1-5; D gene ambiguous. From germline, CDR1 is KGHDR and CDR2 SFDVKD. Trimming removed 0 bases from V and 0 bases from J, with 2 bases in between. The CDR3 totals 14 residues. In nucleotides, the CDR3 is TGTGCCACCAGTGATTTGTTTAGCAATCAGCCCCAGCATTTT. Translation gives CATSDLFSNQPQHF.

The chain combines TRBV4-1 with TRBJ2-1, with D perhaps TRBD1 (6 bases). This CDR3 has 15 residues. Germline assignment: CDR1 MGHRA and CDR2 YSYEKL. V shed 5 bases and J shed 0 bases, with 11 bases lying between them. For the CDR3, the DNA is TGCGCCAGCAGCTCCCCACAGGGCTCCTACAATGAGCAGTTCTTC. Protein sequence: CASSSPQGSYNEQFF.

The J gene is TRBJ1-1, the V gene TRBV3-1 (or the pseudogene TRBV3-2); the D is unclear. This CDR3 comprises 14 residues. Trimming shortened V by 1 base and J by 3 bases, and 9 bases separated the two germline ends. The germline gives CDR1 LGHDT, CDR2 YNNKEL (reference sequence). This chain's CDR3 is CASSQGLEYTEAFF. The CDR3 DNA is TGTGCCAGCAGCCAAGGCCTAGAATACACTGAAGCTTTCTTT.

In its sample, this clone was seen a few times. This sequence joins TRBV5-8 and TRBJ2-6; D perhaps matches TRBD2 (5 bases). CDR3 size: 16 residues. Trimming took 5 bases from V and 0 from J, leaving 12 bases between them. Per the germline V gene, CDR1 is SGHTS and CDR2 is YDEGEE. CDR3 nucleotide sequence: TGTGCCAGCAGGGTTCGGGGAGACTCTGGGGCCAACGTCCTGACTTTC. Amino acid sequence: CASRVRGDSGANVLTF.

The chain's CDR3 is CATSADRGITGELFF. The CDR3 bases are TGTGCCACCAGCGCCGACAGGGGAATCACCGGGGAGCTGTTTTTT. The chain recombines TRBV15 with TRBJ2-2; 8 bases align to TRBD1. From germline, CDR1 is LNHNV and CDR2 YYDKDF (reference sequence). This CDR3 contains 15 residues. The trim removed 5 bases at V and 4 bases at J, leaving 6 bases unmatched.

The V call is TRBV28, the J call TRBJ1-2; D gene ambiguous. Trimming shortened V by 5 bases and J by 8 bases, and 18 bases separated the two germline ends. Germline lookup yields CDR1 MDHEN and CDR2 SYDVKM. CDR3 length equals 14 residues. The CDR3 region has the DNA TGTGCCAGCAGTATCACTGCCCCTTCTGTCGGCTACACCTTC. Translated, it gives CASSITAPSVGYTF.

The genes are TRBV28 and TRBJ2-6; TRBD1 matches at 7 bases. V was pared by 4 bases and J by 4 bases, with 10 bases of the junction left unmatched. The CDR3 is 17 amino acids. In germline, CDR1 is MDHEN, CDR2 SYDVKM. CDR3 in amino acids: CASSSPEGAEGANVLTF. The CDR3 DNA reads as TGTGCCAGCAGTTCCCCAGAGGGGGCGGAAGGGGCCAACGTCCTGACTTTC.

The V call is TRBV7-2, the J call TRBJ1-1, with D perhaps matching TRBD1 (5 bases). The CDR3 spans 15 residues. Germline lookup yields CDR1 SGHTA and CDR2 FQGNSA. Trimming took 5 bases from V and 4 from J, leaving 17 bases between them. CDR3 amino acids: CASSSQQGAATEAFF. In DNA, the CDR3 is TGTGCCAGCAGCAGCCAGCAGGGCGCCGCCACTGAAGCTTTCTTT.

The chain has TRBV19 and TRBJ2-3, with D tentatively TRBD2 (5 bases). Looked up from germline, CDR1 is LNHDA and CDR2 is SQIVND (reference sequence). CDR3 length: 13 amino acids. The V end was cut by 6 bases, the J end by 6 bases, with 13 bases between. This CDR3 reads CASRAPGLDTQYF. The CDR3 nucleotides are TGTGCCAGTAGGGCCCCGGGGTTGGATACGCAGTATTTT.